Described below is a single T cell receptor beta chain sequence and its context. Its recognized antigen is unknown. Per-nucleotide qualities are absent, and no much larger clonotype sits a single base away. TCRbeta CDR3 regions were amplified from genomic DNA using the immunoSEQ Assay, a bias-controlled multiplex PCR. Per the original workflow: Nucleated cell counts per sample were estimated from amplification of reference gene primers within the assay. Sequence reads were collapsed and filtered to measure the absolute abundance of every unique TCRbeta CDR3 rearrangement. For each sample, productive Simpson clonality was calculated as the square root of Simpson's diversity index across productive rearrangements. The source is immuneACCESS, and TCRdb retained only in-frame sequences with V and J called. Part of the clones is not carried over; for the studies checked, unresolved V genes explain less than half of this, and the remainder is unexplained. V, J and clone size derive from that table, while D and trimming were established from the DNA sequence. For this sample the table gives approximately 250,000 clones, of which 84% were detected only once. The biggest ten clones account for less than 10% of the sample.

The source of the sample is a study of blood T cell repertoires in COVID-19 (dated by TCRdb to 2018 to 2021). General notes on the study: The collaborator samples originated in the United States, Italy and Spain and spanned the acute and convalescent phases of COVID-19. The material from the prospective study consisted of cDNA or gDNA derived from T cells, B-cell-depleted T cells, or PBMCs. Deeply sampled blood TCRbeta repertoires from subjects exposed to, actively infected with, or recovered from COVID-19 were included in the dataset. The repertoires were released in a freely available public database intended as a resource for research on the immune response to SARS-CoV-2. The samples were drawn from the first 160 participants of the ongoing ImmuneRACE study and from 950 to 1,500 subjects provided by 6 global collaborators. Nearly every sample came with metadata listing a de-identified subject ID, COVID-19 status, age in years and sex. Where available, HLA class I and class II types were obtained from metadata supplied by the sample provider rather than from assay-based typing. General findings and caveats noted by the study authors: How much clinical and demographic metadata was included differed by source and by participant, and the metadata was provided uncurated.

In the germline V gene, CDR1 corresponds to KGHSH and CDR2 to LQKENI. The CDR3 has 16 amino acids, counting the end cysteine and phenylalanine. Of the read, only the CDR3 DNA is kept; its 48 bases are in frame from base 1. At the junction V is shortened by 3 bases and J by 10 bases, with 19 bases in between. Whole blood was collected in K2EDTA tubes by collaborating institutions according to the institutions' own protocols. Collaborator samples were shipped for TCRbeta analysis as frozen whole blood, isolated PBMCs, or DNA extracted from either sample type. Sequencing was carried out using peripheral blood. The sequence derives from a human donor in a cohort sampled during active COVID-19. The rearrangement joined TRBV18 to TRBJ1-6, with TRBD1 tentatively as D gene (6 bases match). The DNA sequence follows: TGTGCCAGCTCACCGGCCCCGGGGGGCACTGGGTCACCCCTCCACTTT. Translation gives CASSPAPGGTGSPLHF.